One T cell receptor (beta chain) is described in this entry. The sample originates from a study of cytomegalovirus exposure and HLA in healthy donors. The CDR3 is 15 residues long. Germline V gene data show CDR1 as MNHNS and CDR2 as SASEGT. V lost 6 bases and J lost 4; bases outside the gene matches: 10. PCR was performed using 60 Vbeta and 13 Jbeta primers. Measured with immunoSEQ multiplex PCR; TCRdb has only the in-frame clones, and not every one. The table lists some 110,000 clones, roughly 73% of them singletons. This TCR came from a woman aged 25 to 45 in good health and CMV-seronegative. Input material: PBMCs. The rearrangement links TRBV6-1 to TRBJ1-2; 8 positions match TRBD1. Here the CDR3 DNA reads TGTGCCAGCAGGATGGCCGGACAGGGATCCTATGGCTACACCTTC. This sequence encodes CASRMAGQGSYGYTF.